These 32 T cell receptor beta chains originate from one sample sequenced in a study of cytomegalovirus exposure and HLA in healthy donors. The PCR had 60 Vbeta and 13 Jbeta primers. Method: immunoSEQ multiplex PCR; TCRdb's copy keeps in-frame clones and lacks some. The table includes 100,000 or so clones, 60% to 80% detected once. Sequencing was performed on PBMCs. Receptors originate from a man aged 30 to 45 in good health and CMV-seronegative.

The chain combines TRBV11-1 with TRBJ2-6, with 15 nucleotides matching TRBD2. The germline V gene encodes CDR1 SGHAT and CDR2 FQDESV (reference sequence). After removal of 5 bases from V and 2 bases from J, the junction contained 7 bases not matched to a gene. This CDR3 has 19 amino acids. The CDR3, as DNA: TGTGCCAGCAGCCCCGGACTAGCGGGAGGGCTACCTGGGGCCAACGTCCTGACTTTC. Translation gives CASSPGLAGGLPGANVLTF.

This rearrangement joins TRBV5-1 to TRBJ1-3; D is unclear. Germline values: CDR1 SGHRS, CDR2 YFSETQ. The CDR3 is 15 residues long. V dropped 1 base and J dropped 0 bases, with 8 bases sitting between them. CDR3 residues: CASSLNDNSGNTIYF. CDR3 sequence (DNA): TGCGCCAGCAGCTTGAATGACAACTCTGGAAACACCATATATTTT.

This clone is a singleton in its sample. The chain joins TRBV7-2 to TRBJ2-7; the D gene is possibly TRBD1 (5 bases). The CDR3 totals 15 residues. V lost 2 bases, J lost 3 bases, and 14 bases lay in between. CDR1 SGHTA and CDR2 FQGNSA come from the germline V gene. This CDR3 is CASSLSRESRYEQYF. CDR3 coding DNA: TGTGCCAGCAGCTTAAGCAGGGAAAGTCGCTACGAGCAGTACTTC.

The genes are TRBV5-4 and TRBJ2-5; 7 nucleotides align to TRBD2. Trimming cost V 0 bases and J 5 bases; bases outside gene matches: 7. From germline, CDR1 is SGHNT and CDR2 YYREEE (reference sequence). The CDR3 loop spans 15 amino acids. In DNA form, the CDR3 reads TGTGCCAGCAGCTTGGCCGGGGGGACCAGGGAGACCCAGTACTTC. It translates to CASSLAGGTRETQYF.

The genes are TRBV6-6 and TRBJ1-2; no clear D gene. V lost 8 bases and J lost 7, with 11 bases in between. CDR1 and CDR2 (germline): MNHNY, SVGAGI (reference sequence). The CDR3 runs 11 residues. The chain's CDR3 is CASRLRAGYTF. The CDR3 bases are TGTGCCAGCCGACTGAGGGCTGGCTACACCTTC.

Here the CDR3 reads CASRPGQGSFYEQYF. CDR3 DNA sequence: TGTGCCAGCAGGCCGGGACAGGGGAGTTTTTACGAGCAGTACTTC. The V and J genes are TRBV7-2 and TRBJ2-7; TRBD1 matches at 10 bases. V shed 6 bases and J 4 bases; nucleotides not matched to a gene: 9. This CDR3 is built from 15 residues. Germline-derived CDR1 and CDR2 are SGHTA and FQGNSA.

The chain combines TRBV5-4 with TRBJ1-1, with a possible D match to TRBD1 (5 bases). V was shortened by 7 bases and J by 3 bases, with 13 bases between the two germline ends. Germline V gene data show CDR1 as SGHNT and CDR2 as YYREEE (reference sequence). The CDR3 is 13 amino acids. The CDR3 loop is CASAFWGDTEAFF. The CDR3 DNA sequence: TGTGCCAGCGCCTTTTGGGGGGACACTGAAGCTTTCTTT.

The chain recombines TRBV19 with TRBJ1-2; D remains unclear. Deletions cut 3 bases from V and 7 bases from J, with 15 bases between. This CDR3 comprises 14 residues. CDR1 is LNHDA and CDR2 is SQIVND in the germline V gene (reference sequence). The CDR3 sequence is CASSIGRSLSGYTF. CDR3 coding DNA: TGTGCCAGTAGTATTGGGCGAAGCCTGAGTGGCTACACCTTC.

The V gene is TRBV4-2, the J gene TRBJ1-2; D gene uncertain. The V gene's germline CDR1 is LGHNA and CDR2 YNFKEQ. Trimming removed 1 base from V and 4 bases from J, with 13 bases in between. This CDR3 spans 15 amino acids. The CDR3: CASSQAIEGGYGYTF. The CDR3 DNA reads TGTGCCAGCAGCCAAGCGATTGAGGGCGGCTATGGCTACACCTTC.

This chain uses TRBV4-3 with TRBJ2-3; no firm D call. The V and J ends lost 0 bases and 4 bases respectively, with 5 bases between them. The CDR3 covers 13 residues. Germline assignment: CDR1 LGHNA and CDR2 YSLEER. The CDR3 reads CASSQDPADTQYF. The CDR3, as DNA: TGCGCCAGCAGCCAAGATCCGGCAGATACGCAGTATTTT.

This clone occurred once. CDR3 protein: CASSETPGGSYEQYF. Here the CDR3 DNA reads TGTGCCAGCAGTGAAACCCCAGGGGGCTCCTACGAGCAGTACTTC. V gene TRBV6-1 combines with J gene TRBJ2-5; 7 positions agree with TRBD1. The J call is in doubt because the DNA end fits TRBJ2-7 better. Per the germline V gene, CDR1 is MNHNS and CDR2 is SASEGT. There are 15 residues in the CDR3.

The CDR3 loop reads CASRATTGPNTEAFF. In DNA, the CDR3 is TGTGCCAGTAGGGCAACGACAGGACCGAACACTGAAGCTTTCTTT. This chain uses TRBV19 with TRBJ1-1, with a possible D match to TRBD1 (6 bases). Trimming removed 6 bases from V and 1 base from J, with 15 bases in between. The CDR3 covers 15 residues. From germline, CDR1 is LNHDA and CDR2 SQIVND (reference sequence).

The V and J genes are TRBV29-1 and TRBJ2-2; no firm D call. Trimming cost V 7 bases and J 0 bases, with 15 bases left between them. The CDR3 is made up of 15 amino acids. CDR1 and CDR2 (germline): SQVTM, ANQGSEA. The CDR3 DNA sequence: TGCAGCGGCAGAGGATCAGAGGCGAACACCGGGGAGCTGTTTTTT. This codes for CSGRGSEANTGELFF.

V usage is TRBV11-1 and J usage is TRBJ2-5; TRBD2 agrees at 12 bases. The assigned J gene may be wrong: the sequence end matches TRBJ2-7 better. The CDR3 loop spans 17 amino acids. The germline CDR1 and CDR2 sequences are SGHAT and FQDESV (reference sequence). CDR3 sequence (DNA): TGTGCCAGCAGCCGTTCGGTTACTAGCGGGAGGAGGTACGAGCAGTACTTC. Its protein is CASSRSVTSGRRYEQYF.

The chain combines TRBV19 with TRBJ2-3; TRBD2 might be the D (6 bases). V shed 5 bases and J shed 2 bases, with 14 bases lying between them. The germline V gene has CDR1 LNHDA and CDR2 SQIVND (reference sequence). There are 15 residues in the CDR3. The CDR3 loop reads CASSEVAEITDTQYF. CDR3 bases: TGTGCCAGTAGTGAAGTAGCGGAGATCACAGATACGCAGTATTTT.

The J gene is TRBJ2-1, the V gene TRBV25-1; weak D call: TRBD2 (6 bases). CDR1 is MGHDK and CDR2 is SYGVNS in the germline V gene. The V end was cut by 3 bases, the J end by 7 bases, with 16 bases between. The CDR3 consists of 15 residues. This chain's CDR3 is CASSDWTVRGNEQFF. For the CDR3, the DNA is TGTGCCAGCAGTGACTGGACCGTACGGGGGAATGAGCAGTTCTTC.

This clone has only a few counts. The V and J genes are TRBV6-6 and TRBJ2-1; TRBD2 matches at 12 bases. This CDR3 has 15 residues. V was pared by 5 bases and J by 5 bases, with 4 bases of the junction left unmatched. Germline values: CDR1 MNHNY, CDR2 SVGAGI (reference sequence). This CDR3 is CASSRLAGGNNEQFF. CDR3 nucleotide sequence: TGTGCCAGCAGTCGGCTAGCGGGAGGGAACAATGAGCAGTTCTTC.

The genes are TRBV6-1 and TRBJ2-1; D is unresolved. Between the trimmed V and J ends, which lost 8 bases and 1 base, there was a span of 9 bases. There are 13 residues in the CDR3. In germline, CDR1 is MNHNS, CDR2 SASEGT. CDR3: CASGTESYNEQFF. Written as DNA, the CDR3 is TGTGCCAGCGGCACGGAGTCCTACAATGAGCAGTTCTTC.

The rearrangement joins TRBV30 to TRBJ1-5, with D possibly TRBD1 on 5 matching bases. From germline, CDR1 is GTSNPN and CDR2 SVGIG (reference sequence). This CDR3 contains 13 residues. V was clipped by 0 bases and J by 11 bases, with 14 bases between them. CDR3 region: CAWSVLGGGSQHF. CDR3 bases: TGTGCCTGGAGTGTACTGGGGGGAGGTTCCCAGCATTTT.

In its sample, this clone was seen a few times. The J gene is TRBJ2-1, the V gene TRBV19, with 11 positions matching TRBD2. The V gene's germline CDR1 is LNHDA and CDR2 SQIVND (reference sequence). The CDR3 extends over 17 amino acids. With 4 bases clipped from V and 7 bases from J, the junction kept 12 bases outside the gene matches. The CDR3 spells CASSTITGTSGTNEQFF. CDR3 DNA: TGTGCCAGTAGTACTATCACCGGGACTAGCGGCACGAATGAGCAGTTCTTC.

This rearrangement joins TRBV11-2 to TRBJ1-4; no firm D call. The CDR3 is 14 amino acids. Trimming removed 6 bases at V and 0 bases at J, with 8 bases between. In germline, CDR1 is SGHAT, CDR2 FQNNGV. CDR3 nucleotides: TGTGCCAGCAGATCGGTGGCAACTAATGAAAAACTGTTTTTT. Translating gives CASRSVATNEKLFF.

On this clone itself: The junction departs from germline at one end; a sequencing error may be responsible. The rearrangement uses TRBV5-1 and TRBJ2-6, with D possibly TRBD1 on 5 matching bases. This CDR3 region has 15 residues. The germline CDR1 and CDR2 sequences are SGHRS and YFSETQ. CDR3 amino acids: CASSPMRSGANGLTF. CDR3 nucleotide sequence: TGCGCCAGCAGCCCGATGAGGTCTGGGGCCAACGGCCTGACTTTC.

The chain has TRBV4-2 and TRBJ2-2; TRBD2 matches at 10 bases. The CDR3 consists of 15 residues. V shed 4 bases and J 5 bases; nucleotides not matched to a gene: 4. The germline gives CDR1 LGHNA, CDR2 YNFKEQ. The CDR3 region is CASSPTSGLTGELFF. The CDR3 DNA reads TGTGCCAGCAGCCCGACTAGCGGGTTGACCGGGGAGCTGTTTTTT.

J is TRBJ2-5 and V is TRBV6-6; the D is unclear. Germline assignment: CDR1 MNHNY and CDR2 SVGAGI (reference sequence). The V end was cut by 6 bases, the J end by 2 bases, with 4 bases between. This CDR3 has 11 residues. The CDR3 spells CASSLQETQYF. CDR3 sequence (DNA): TGTGCCAGCAGCCTACAAGAGACCCAGTACTTC.

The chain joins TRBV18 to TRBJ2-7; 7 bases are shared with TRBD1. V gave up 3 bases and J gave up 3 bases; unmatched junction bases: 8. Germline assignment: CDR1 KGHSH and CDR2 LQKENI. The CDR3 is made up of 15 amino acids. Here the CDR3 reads CASSPSTGAVYEQYF. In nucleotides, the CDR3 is TGTGCCAGCTCACCCTCTACAGGGGCGGTCTACGAGCAGTACTTC.

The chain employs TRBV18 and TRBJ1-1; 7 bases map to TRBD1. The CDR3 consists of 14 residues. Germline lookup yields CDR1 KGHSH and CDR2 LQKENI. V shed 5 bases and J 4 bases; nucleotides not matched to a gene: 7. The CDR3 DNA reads TGTGCCAGCTCAAAAGACAGGGAAGCCACTGAAGCTTTCTTT. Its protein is CASSKDREATEAFF.

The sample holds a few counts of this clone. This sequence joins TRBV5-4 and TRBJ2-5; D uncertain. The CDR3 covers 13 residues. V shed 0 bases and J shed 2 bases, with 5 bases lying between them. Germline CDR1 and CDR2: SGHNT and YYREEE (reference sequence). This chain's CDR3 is CASSLDRQETQYF. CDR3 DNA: TGTGCCAGCAGCTTGGACAGACAAGAGACCCAGTACTTC.

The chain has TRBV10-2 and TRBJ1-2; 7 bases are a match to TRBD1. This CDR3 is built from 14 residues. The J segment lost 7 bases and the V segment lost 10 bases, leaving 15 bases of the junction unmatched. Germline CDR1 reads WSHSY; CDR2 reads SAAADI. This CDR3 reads CATGLWDSSFGYTF. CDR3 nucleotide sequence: TGCGCCACGGGACTTTGGGACAGTTCTTTTGGCTACACCTTC.

CDR3: CASSFSSGTSYEQYF. The DNA for the CDR3 is TGCGCCAGCAGTTTCTCTAGCGGGACCTCCTACGAGCAGTACTTC. The chain couples TRBV5-1 to TRBJ2-7; 9 nucleotides agree with TRBD2. The V and J ends lost 5 bases and 0 bases, in that order; junction bases with no gene match: 6. The CDR3 covers 15 residues. The germline V gene has CDR1 SGHRS and CDR2 YFSETQ. The full variable domain, rest sourced from reference TRBV5-1 and TRBJ2-7, is KAGVTQTPRYLIKTRGQQVTLSCSPISGHRSVSWYQQTPGQGLQFLFEYFSETQRNKGNFPGRFSGRQFSNSRSEMNVSTLELGDSALYLCASSFSSGTSYEQYFGPGTRLTVT.

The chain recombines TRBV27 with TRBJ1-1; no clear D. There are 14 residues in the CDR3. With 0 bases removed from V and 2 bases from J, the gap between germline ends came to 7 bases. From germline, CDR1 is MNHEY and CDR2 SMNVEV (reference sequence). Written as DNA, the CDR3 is TGTGCCAGCAGTTTATCTTCGGGAAACACTGAAGCTTTCTTT. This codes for CASSLSSGNTEAFF.

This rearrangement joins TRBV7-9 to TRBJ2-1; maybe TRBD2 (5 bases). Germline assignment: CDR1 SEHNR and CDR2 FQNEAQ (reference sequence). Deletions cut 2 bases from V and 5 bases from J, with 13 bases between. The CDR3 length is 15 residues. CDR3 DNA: TGTGCCAGCAGCTTATTAGCGACGCTTAACAATGAGCAGTTCTTC. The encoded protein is CASSLLATLNNEQFF.

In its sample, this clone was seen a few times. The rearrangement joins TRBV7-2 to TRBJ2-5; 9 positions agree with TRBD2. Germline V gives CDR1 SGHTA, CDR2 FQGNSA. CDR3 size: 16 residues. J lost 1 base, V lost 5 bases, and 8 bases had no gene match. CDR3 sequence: CASSPRAGGIQETQYF. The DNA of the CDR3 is TGTGCCAGCAGCCCTCGTGCGGGGGGGATCCAAGAGACCCAGTACTTC.